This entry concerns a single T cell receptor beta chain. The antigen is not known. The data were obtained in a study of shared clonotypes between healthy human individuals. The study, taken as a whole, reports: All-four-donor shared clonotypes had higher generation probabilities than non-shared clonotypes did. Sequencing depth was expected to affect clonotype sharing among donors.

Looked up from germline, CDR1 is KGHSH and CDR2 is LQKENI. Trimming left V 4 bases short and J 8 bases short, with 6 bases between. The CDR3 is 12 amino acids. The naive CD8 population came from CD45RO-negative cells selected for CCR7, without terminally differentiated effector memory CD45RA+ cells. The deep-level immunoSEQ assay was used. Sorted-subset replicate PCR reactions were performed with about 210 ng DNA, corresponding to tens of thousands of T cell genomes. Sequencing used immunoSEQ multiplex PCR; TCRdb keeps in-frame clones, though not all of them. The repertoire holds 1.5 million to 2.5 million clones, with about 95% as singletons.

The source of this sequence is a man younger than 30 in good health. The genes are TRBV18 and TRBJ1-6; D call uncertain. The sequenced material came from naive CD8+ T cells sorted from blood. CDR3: CASSLLDSPLHF. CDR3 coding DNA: TGTGCCAGCTCACTCCTCGATTCACCCCTCCACTTT.